The next 5 T cell receptor beta chains were all read from a single sample in a study of human T cells and chemical hapten exposure. As for time point: pre-sensitization, week 0. Treatment indicated: therapeutic diphenylcyclopropenone sensitization with weekly scalp DPC. TCRdb reanalysed the RACE reads using MiXCR and keeps one entry per CDR3 protein. Of about 260,000 distinct CDR3 sequences in the sample, about 8.1% are singletons; the top ten hold 2.3%. This material consisted of whole blood, taken in connection with sensitization to the hapten diphenylcyclopropenone (DPC). These receptors were taken from a woman between 35 and 50 years old with alopecia areata. Some clones in this sample may be carry-over from other donors' samples.

This clonotype came up many times. For the CDR3, the DNA is TGCAGCGTCGAGCCGCCGGGACAGGGGGCACGAACCTTC. Protein sequence: CSVEPPGQGARTF. The gene calls are TRBV29-1 and TRBJ1-2; TRBD1 matches at 12 bases. V lost 6 bases, J lost 14 bases, and 13 bases stayed unmatched. The CDR3 runs 13 residues. Germline CDR1 and CDR2: SQVTM and ANQGSEA.

This clonotype was picked up many times. The chain couples TRBV24-1 to TRBJ2-1; 15 bases align to TRBD2. The CDR3 runs 16 residues. CDR1 and CDR2 (germline): KGHDR, SFDVKD. V shed 3 bases, J shed 7 bases, and the junction held 3 bases outside the gene matches. CDR3 amino acids: CATSDAGLAGGNEQFF. CDR3 DNA: TGTGCCACCAGTGATGCCGGACTAGCGGGAGGGAATGAGCAGTTCTTC.

The rearrangement links TRBV3-1 to TRBJ2-1; D might be TRBD1 or TRBD2, each matching 5 bases. Germline V CDR1 and CDR2: LGHDT, YNNKEL (reference sequence). This CDR3 has 15 amino acids. The V gene lost 4 bases and the J gene lost 8 bases, with 18 bases spanning the gap. The CDR3 DNA is TGTGCCAGCAGCCCGGGACCGAGCCGGGTGTATGAGCAGTTCTTC. Amino acids: CASSPGPSRVYEQFF.

As DNA, the CDR3 is TGTGCCAGCAGTCGTATAAGCGGGAGTGTCCCCCACGAGCAGTACTTC. This encodes CASSRISGSVPHEQYF. V and J are TRBV3-1 and TRBJ2-7; 8 bases are a match to TRBD2. V trimming: 6 bases; J trimming: 5 bases; junction bases outside the gene matches: 15. The length of the CDR3 is 16 residues. Per germline, CDR1 LGHDT and CDR2 YNNKEL (reference sequence).

The chain links TRBV6-2 or TRBV6-3 to TRBJ1-1; TRBD1 might be the D (5 bases). The germline V and J ends were trimmed by 6 bases and 1 base, with 21 bases remaining between them. There are 17 residues in the CDR3. Germline values: CDR1 MNHEY, CDR2 SVGEGT. CDR3: CASSRPRLDSGNTEAFF. CDR3 coding DNA: TGTGCCAGCAGCCGTCCGAGGCTCGACAGCGGGAACACTGAAGCTTTCTTT.